This T cell receptor beta chain was sequenced during a study of CXCR3-negative and CXCR3-positive naive CD8 T cells. Study findings and constraints: Against CXCR3-negative naive cells, CXCR3-positive naive cells showed more hydrophobic TRB CDR3s.

By frequency, this clonotype is medium-sized (0.01 to 0.1%). Antigen unknown. Identification of naive CD8+ T cells rested on CD45RO-CCR7+CD27+CD95- status. TRB cDNA libraries were made by UMI-labeled 5' RACE. TCRdb re-called the 5' RACE reads and catalogs CDR3 proteins one per entry, DNA excluded. This sample's table has 3,000 to 4,000 distinct CDR3 sequences. Looked up from germline, CDR1 is SEHNR and CDR2 is FQNEAQ (reference sequence). The CDR3 is 14 residues long. The sequencing sample was made of naive CXCR3+ CD8+ T cells from blood. Described subset: CD45RO-CCR7+CD27+CD95- naive CD8+ T cells expressing CXCR3 (TNR3+). This receptor was identified in a human donor in good health. Some clones in this sample may be carry-over from other donors' samples. J is TRBJ2-1 and V is TRBV7-9; TCRdb's assignment of TRBD1 cannot be checked, as there is no DNA. The CDR3 here is CASSGQGLHNEQFF.